This passage covers 18 T cell receptor beta chains from one sample sequenced in a study of early stage breast cancer tumors. Assay used: immunoSEQ multiplex PCR; TCRdb lists only in-frame clones, some missing. The sample carries approximately 19,000 clones, about 70% recorded once. Sequencing was performed on blood. The receptors were gathered from a person in their sixties or seventies with breast cancer.

The V call is TRBV15, the J call TRBJ2-2; D not certain. This CDR3 contains 12 residues. Germline loops: CDR1 LNHNV, CDR2 YYDKDF (reference sequence). The V gene lost 1 base and the J gene lost 5 bases, with 2 bases spanning the gap. The CDR3 protein is CATSRATGELFF. CDR3 nucleotide sequence: TGTGCCACCAGCAGAGCAACCGGGGAGCTGTTTTTT.

This clone came up a few times. The chain employs TRBV6-5 and TRBJ2-7; D ambiguous. Looked up from germline, CDR1 is MNHEY and CDR2 is SVGAGI. V was cut by 6 bases and J by 4 bases, with 16 bases left in between. The CDR3 runs 14 residues. The CDR3 sequence is CASSVEADVYEQYF. CDR3 in DNA: TGTGCCAGCAGCGTTGAGGCAGACGTTTACGAGCAGTACTTC.

This clone has a handful of counts. The genes are TRBV20-1 and TRBJ2-3; a possible D gene is TRBD2 (6 bases). The V end was cut by 4 bases, the J end by 6 bases, with 8 bases between. The CDR3 spans 11 residues. Germline loops: CDR1 DFQATT, CDR2 SNEGSKA (reference sequence). The DNA for the CDR3 is TGCAGTGCTAAGGAGGGGGATACGCAGTATTTT. Translated, it gives CSAKEGDTQYF.

This chain uses TRBV30 with TRBJ1-2; 9 bases agree with TRBD1. Germline CDR1 GTSNPN, CDR2 SVGIG (reference sequence). CDR3 length equals 14 residues. V lost 3 bases, J lost 2 bases, and 4 bases stayed unmatched. CDR3 sequence reads: CAWRGGTGNYGYTF. DNA of the CDR3: TGTGCCTGGAGGGGGGGGACAGGGAACTATGGCTACACCTTC.

The chain combines TRBV30 with TRBJ1-2, with TRBD1 matching over 7 bases. Germline V lookup: CDR1 GTSNPN, CDR2 SVGIG (reference sequence). This CDR3 is built from 13 residues. V trimming: 4 bases; J trimming: 6 bases; junction bases outside the gene matches: 8. For the CDR3, the DNA is TGTGCCTGGACCAATGGAGGGGGCGATGGCTACACCTTC. It encodes CAWTNGGGDGYTF.

V usage is TRBV9 and J usage is TRBJ2-1; a possible D gene is TRBD2 (5 bases). The length of the CDR3 is 13 residues. Trimming shortened V by 3 bases and J by 3 bases, and 7 bases separated the two germline ends. Germline V gene lookup returns CDR1 SGDLS and CDR2 YYNGEE. For the CDR3, the DNA is TGTGCCAGCAGCGCTACTAGCTACAATGAGCAGTTCTTC. This sequence encodes CASSATSYNEQFF.

The genes are TRBV2 and TRBJ2-7; D uncertain. The CDR3 spans 11 residues. The V and J ends lost 6 bases and 5 bases respectively, with 8 bases between them. CDR1 and CDR2 from the germline V gene are SNHLY and FYNNEI. The DNA for the CDR3 is TGTGCCAGCAGAGAACTCGACGAGCAGTACTTC. Protein: CASRELDEQYF.

The chain combines TRBV5-1 with TRBJ2-1, with TRBD2 matching 10 bases. The junction had 10 bases not matched to a gene; V was cut back by 0 bases and J by 10 bases. The CDR3 spans 16 residues. CDR1 is SGHRS, CDR2 YFSETQ, per germline. The CDR3 DNA reads TGCGCCAGCAGCTTGGTTCCTAGCGGGGGCCCTCGCGAGCAGTTCTTC. Amino acids: CASSLVPSGGPREQFF.

The chain uses TRBV6-1 and TRBJ2-7; the D is unclear. V was trimmed by 4 bases and J by 2 bases, leaving 9 bases between them. CDR3 length: 13 residues. From germline, CDR1 is MNHNS and CDR2 SASEGT. The CDR3 region is CASSAASAYEQYF. The CDR3 DNA reads as TGTGCCAGCAGTGCGGCCAGCGCCTACGAGCAGTACTTC.

V and J are TRBV6-5 and TRBJ1-4; D gene ambiguous. The V gene lost 10 bases and the J gene lost 4 bases, with 13 bases spanning the gap. The CDR3 consists of 13 residues. The germline CDR1 and CDR2 sequences are MNHEY and SVGAGI. CDR3 region: CATRRRVNEKLFF. CDR3 sequence (DNA): TGTGCCACCAGGAGACGAGTTAATGAAAAACTGTTTTTT.

The rearrangement uses TRBV4-1 and TRBJ2-5; tentatively, D is TRBD1 (6 bases). The germline CDR1 and CDR2 sequences are MGHRA and YSYEKL. V was trimmed by 4 bases and J by 2 bases, leaving 14 bases between them. The CDR3 contains 15 residues. For the CDR3, the DNA is TGCGCCAGCAGCCGGGACATAGCATTTCAAGAGACCCAGTACTTC. Translated: CASSRDIAFQETQYF.

The V gene is TRBV6-6, the J gene TRBJ2-3; possibly TRBD2 for D (7 bases). Trimming took off 5 bases at V and 1 base at J, with 13 bases between the two ends. There are 15 residues in the CDR3. The V gene's germline CDR1 is MNHNY and CDR2 SVGAGI (reference sequence). The CDR3 loop reads CASSPGGQGTDTQYF. The CDR3 bases are TGTGCCAGCAGTCCCGGGGGGCAGGGCACAGATACGCAGTATTTT.

This clone was recorded once. The rearrangement joins TRBV6-5 to TRBJ2-1; tentative D call: TRBD2 (6 bases). Germline assignment: CDR1 MNHEY and CDR2 SVGAGI. The CDR3 is made up of 14 amino acids. V was clipped by 4 bases and J by 0 bases, with 7 bases between them. This CDR3 reads CASSSAGSYNEQFF. CDR3 sequence (DNA): TGTGCCAGCAGTTCAGCGGGCTCCTACAATGAGCAGTTCTTC.

Notes on this clone: The junction does not match germline at one end; this may be a read error. The chain joins TRBV7-7 to TRBJ2-1; D may be TRBD2 (5 bases). This CDR3 is 13 amino acids long. Germline CDR1 is SSHAT and CDR2 is FNYEAQ (reference sequence). The CDR3 loop reads CASSLGGSNEQFF. CDR3 nucleotide sequence: TGTGCTAGCAGCTTAGGAGGCAGCAATGAGCAGTTCTTC.

The CDR3 region has the DNA TGTGCCAGCAGCTTAGCGGGGGGGCCTGGGGAGCAGTACTTC. It translates to CASSLAGGPGEQYF. This rearrangement joins TRBV7-2 to TRBJ2-7; TRBD2 is a possible D gene (7 bases). The germline V and J ends were trimmed by 0 bases and 7 bases, with 13 bases remaining between them. CDR1 is SGHTA and CDR2 is FQGNSA in the germline V gene. The CDR3 is 14 residues long.

J is TRBJ1-4 and V is TRBV30; 8 nucleotides align to TRBD1. Trimming at V came to 3 bases and at J to 5 bases, leaving 11 bases not matched to a gene. The CDR3 is made up of 16 amino acids. The germline gives CDR1 GTSNPN, CDR2 SVGIG (reference sequence). The CDR3 region has the DNA TGTGCCTGGAGCGGACCCACCACAGGGGGGAATGAAAAACTGTTTTTT. Protein sequence: CAWSGPTTGGNEKLFF.

The chain joins TRBV5-1 to TRBJ1-5, with 9 bases matching TRBD1. This CDR3 is built from 16 residues. With V trimmed by 4 bases and J by 4 bases, 9 bases remained unmatched. The germline gives CDR1 SGHRS, CDR2 YFSETQ. The CDR3 region is CASSPGTGGPNQPQHF. CDR3 nucleotide sequence: TGCGCCAGCAGCCCAGGAACAGGGGGCCCTAATCAGCCCCAGCATTTT. The complete variable domain, with remaining parts taken from reference TRBV5-1 and TRBJ1-5, reads KAGVTQTPRYLIKTRGQQVTLSCSPISGHRSVSWYQQTPGQGLQFLFEYFSETQRNKGNFPGRFSGRQFSNSRSEMNVSTLELGDSALYLCASSPGTGGPNQPQHFGDGTRLSIL.

Only one count was recorded for this clone. This chain uses TRBV15 with TRBJ2-7; 9 bases fit TRBD2. The ends lost 1 base at V and 4 bases at J; junction bases unmatched: 5. CDR3 length: 15 amino acids. The germline CDR1 and CDR2 sequences are LNHNV and YYDKDF (reference sequence). CDR3 in DNA: TGTGCCACCAGCAGAGGGGCGGGAGGGTTATACGAGCAGTACTTC. Translation gives CATSRGAGGLYEQYF.